This T cell receptor (beta chain) was documented in a study of blood T cell repertoires in COVID-19. Overall study context: The United States, Italy and Spain provided the acute and convalescent COVID-19 samples. T cells, B-cell-depleted T cells, or PBMCs provided the cDNA or gDNA that served as material.

This clone has just a few counts. Trimming removed 0 bases at V and 6 bases at J, with 11 bases between. This CDR3 has 14 residues. Germline CDR1 MNHNY, CDR2 SVGAGI (reference sequence). As processed by the authors: Amplifying reference gene primers gave estimates of nucleated cell counts. TCRdb's table, derived via immunoSEQ multiplex PCR, lists solely in-frame clones and lacks some. The V and J calls and clone size are taken from that table; D and trimming were inferred from the DNA. Among 180,000 or so clones listed, roughly nine tenths were seen once. Sequencing was performed on peripheral blood. V and J are TRBV6-6 and TRBJ1-2; weak D call: TRBD1 (6 bases). The origin of this receptor is a man between 65 and 85 years old with acute or convalescent COVID-19. CDR3 protein: CASSYSRTEDGYTF. The CDR3 coding sequence is TGTGCCAGCAGTTACTCGCGGACAGAGGATGGCTACACCTTC.